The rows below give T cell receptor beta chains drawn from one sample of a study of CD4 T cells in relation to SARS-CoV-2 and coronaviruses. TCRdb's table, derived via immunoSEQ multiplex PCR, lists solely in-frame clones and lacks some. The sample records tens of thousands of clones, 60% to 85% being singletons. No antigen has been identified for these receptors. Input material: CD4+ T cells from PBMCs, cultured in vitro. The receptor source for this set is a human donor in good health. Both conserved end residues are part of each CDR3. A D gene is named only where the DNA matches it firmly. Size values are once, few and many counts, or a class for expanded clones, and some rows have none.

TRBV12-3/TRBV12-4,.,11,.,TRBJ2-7,CASSYGYEQYF,TGTGCCAGCAGTTACGGTTACGAGCAGTACTTC
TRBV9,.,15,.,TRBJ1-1,CASSVVDRKNTEAFF,TGTGCCAGCAGCGTAGTTGACAGGAAGAACACTGAAGCTTTCTTT
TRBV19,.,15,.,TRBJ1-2,CASTPGLPFSYGYTF,TGTGCCAGTACCCCCGGTCTACCCTTTTCCTATGGCTACACCTTC
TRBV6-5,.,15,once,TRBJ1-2,CASRDPRRANYGYTF,TGTGCCAGCAGGGACCCTCGCAGGGCTAACTATGGCTACACCTTC
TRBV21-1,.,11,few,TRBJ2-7,CASSPSYEQYF,TGTGCCAGCAGCCCATCCTACGAGCAGTACTTC
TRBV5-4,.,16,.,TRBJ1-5,CASSLMGEGSNQPQHF,TGTGCCAGCAGCTTGATGGGTGAGGGGAGCAATCAGCCCCAGCATTTT
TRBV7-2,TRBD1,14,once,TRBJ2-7,CASSVSGTVSEQYF,TGTGCCAGCAGCGTATCCGGGACAGTTTCCGAGCAGTACTTC
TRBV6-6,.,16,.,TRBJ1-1,CASSYAGSYMNTEAFF,TGTGCCAGCAGTTATGCGGGGTCATATATGAACACTGAAGCTTTCTTT
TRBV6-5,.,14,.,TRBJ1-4,CASSYSGGYEKLFF,TGTGCCAGCAGTTACTCGGGTGGTTACGAAAAACTGTTTTTT
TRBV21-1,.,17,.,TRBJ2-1,CASSKTIHRTIYNEQFF,TGTGCCAGCAGCAAGACTATACACAGGACGATATACAATGAGCAGTTCTTC
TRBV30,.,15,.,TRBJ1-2,CAWSVSRPLVYGYTF,TGTGCCTGGAGTGTTAGCAGGCCGTTAGTTTATGGCTACACCTTC
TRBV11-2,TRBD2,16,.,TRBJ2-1,CASSADLGREGHEQFF,TGTGCCAGCAGTGCAGATCTCGGGAGGGAGGGCCATGAGCAGTTCTTC
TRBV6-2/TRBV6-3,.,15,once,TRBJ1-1,CASSRTPGWNTEAFF,TGTGCCAGCAGCCGGACCCCGGGCTGGAACACTGAAGCTTTCTTT
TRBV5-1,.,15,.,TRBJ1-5,CASSLGGAGNQPQHF,TGCGCCAGCAGCTTGGGAGGGGCTGGCAATCAGCCCCAGCATTTT
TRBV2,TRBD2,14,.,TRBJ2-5,CASTKRTSQETQYF,TGTGCCAGCACCAAGAGGACTAGTCAAGAGACCCAGTACTTC
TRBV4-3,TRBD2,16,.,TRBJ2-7,CASSQEGPGLGYEQYF,TGCGCCAGCAGCCAAGAAGGACCGGGACTAGGGTACGAGCAGTACTTC
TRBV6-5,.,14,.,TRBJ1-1,CASSYSQLNTEAFF,TGTGCCAGCAGTTACTCACAGCTGAACACTGAAGCTTTCTTT
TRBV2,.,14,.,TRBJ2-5,CASTEQETQETQYF,TGTGCCAGCACCGAACAGGAGACCCAAGAGACCCAGTACTTC
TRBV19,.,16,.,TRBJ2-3,CASQGNAGVITDTQYF,TGTGCCAGCCAGGGGAATGCGGGAGTTATTACAGATACGCAGTATTTT
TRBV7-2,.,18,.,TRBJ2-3,CASSLDPRPGALTDTQYF,TGTGCCAGCAGCTTAGACCCGAGACCCGGAGCCCTCACAGATACGCAGTATTTT
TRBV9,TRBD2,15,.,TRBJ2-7,CASSPRDSGDYEQYF,TGTGCCAGCAGCCCCCGGGATAGCGGGGACTACGAGCAGTACTTC
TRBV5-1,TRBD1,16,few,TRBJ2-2,CASSPGQGSKRGELFF,TGCGCCAGCAGCCCGGGACAGGGGTCGAAGCGCGGGGAGCTGTTTTTT
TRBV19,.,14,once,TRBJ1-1,CASRIGGNSDEAFF,TGTGCCAGTAGAATCGGAGGCAACAGTGATGAAGCTTTCTTT